These 13 T cell receptor beta chains originate from one sample sequenced in a study of blood T cells in healthy people across ages. A J-beta primer mix and a sample-barcoded 5' primer were used in a second PCR of about 7 to 12 cycles. One entry per CDR3 protein results from TCRdb running MiXCR on the 5' RACE reads. The sample consists of roughly 1,700,000 distinct CDR3 sequences, 28% of them appearing once. Sequenced sample: blood. The receptors here all came from a woman in her thirties in good health.

Only a few counts were recorded for this clonotype. The rearrangement joins TRBV30 to TRBJ2-4, with a possible D match to TRBD1 (5 bases). Germline CDR1 is GTSNPN and CDR2 is SVGIG (reference sequence). The length of the CDR3 is 15 residues. Between the trimmed V and J ends, which lost 0 bases and 3 bases, there was a span of 12 bases. In DNA form, the CDR3 reads TGTGCCTGGAGTGTAAGGGGCTCGGGCAAAAACATTCAGTACTTC. Its protein is CAWSVRGSGKNIQYF. The full variable domain, its missing parts supplied by reference TRBV30 and TRBJ2-4, is SQTIHQWPATLVQPVGSPLSLECTVEGTSNPNLYWYRQAAGRGLQLLFYSVGIGQISSEVPQNLSASRPQDRQFILSSKKLLLSDSGFYLCAWSVRGSGKNIQYFGAGTRLSVL.

This clonotype was counted between two and nine times. The chain couples TRBV7-9 to TRBJ1-6; D is unresolved. Germline loops: CDR1 SEHNR, CDR2 FQNEAQ (reference sequence). CDR3 size: 14 residues. V dropped 10 bases and J dropped 2 bases, with 12 bases sitting between them. DNA for the CDR3: TGTGCCACAACCCCCGGGGCCTATAATTCACCCCTCCACTTT. Its translation: CATTPGAYNSPLHF.

In this sample, this clonotype turned up many times. At one end, the junction sequence differs from germline, possibly due to a read error. The rearrangement joins TRBV5-1 to TRBJ2-1; 14 bases align to TRBD2. The germline CDR1 and CDR2 sequences are SGHRS and YFSETQ. There are 15 residues in the CDR3. The CDR3 bases are TGTGCCAGCAGTTTGACTAGCGGGGGGGCCGGTGAGCAGTTCTTC. As protein: CASSLTSGGAGEQFF.

The CDR3 here is CASMGVNTEAFF. Written as DNA, the CDR3 is TGTGCCAGCATGGGGGTGAACACTGAAGCTTTCTTT. The V and J genes are TRBV28 and TRBJ1-1, with a possible D match to TRBD1 (5 bases). Germline CDR1 is MDHEN and CDR2 is SYDVKM. There are 12 residues in the CDR3. The ends were cut back, 7 bases at V and 0 bases at J, with 6 bases in the middle.

V and J are TRBV7-9 and TRBJ2-6; D perhaps matches TRBD2 (7 bases). This CDR3 spans 19 amino acids. CDR1 and CDR2 (germline): SEHNR, FQNEAQ (reference sequence). The V gene lost 5 bases and the J gene lost 0 bases, with 20 bases spanning the gap. The CDR3 nucleotides are TGTGCCAGCAGCAACGGCGGGGGCGAGATGATCTCTGGGGCCAACGTCCTGACTTTC. This translates into CASSNGGGEMISGANVLTF.

The chain is built from TRBV18 and TRBJ2-1; TRBD2 is a possible D gene (5 bases). Germline CDR1 reads KGHSH; CDR2 reads LQKENI. Trimming took 2 bases from V and 1 from J, leaving 18 bases between them. CDR3 size: 18 residues. CDR3 in DNA: TGTGCCAGCTCACCAAGAGGGAACAGTGTTCTTTCCTACAATGAGCAGTTCTTC. Residues: CASSPRGNSVLSYNEQFF.

This clonotype has just a few counts. The chain couples TRBV5-5 to TRBJ2-3; 10 nucleotides align to TRBD2. The CDR3 length is 16 residues. The germline V gene encodes CDR1 SGHKS and CDR2 YYEKEE (reference sequence). Losses at the gene ends were 4 bases for V and 4 bases for J; bases not matched to a gene: 9. CDR3 protein: CASSPRTGTSADTQYF. The CDR3 nucleotides are TGTGCCAGCAGCCCCAGAACCGGGACTAGCGCAGATACGCAGTATTTT. The complete variable domain, with remaining parts taken from reference TRBV5-5 and TRBJ2-3, reads DAGVTQSPTHLIKTRGQQVTLRCSPISGHKSVSWYQQVLGQGPQFIFQYYEKEERGRGNFPDRFSARQFPNYSSELNVNALLLGDSALYLCASSPRTGTSADTQYFGPGTRLTVL.

The chain carries TRBV28 and TRBJ2-7, with 7 bases lining up with TRBD2. Looked up from germline, CDR1 is MDHEN and CDR2 is SYDVKM. The trim removed 7 bases at V and 2 bases at J, leaving 11 bases unmatched. The CDR3 loop spans 15 amino acids. Here the CDR3 reads CASNSPGGGPYEQYF. The CDR3, as DNA: TGTGCCAGCAATTCCCCGGGAGGCGGCCCCTACGAGCAGTACTTC. Looking up the rest from reference TRBV28 and TRBJ2-7 gives the full variable domain: DVKVTQSSRYLVKRTGEKVFLECVQDMDHENMFWYRQDPGLGLRLIYFSYDVKMKEKGDIPEGYSVSREKKERFSLILESASTNQTSMYLCASNSPGGGPYEQYFGPGTRLTVT.

This rearrangement joins TRBV7-2 to TRBJ2-1; either TRBD1 or TRBD2 may supply D (5 bases each). Germline V gene sequence: CDR1 SGHTA, CDR2 FQGNSA. The V end lost 3 bases, the J end lost 6 bases, and 9 bases lay between the germline ends. The CDR3 is made up of 13 amino acids. The CDR3 reads CASSFRDRNEQFF. The CDR3 nucleotides read TGTGCCAGCAGCTTCCGGGACCGCAATGAGCAGTTCTTC.

The chain couples TRBV12-3 or TRBV12-4 to TRBJ1-1, with 9 positions matching TRBD1. This CDR3 has 15 residues. The trim removed 3 bases at V and 5 bases at J, leaving 7 bases unmatched. CDR3 protein: CASSLAGTGRTEAFF. The CDR3 DNA follows: TGTGCCAGCAGTTTGGCCGGGACAGGGAGGACTGAAGCTTTCTTT.

V and J are TRBV20-1 and TRBJ1-1; 12 nucleotides agree with TRBD1. The CDR3 length is 15 residues. J was trimmed by 8 bases and V by 6 bases; bases with no gene match: 13. Germline V lookup: CDR1 DFQATT, CDR2 SNEGSKA (reference sequence). CDR3 DNA sequence: TGCAGTGCCCGAGGGACAGGGGGCGCAGGGGGGGAAGCTTTCTTT. Its translation: CSARGTGGAGGEAFF.

This clonotype was seen more than once but under ten times. J is TRBJ2-7 and V is TRBV4-1; 8 nucleotides agree with TRBD2. The germline CDR1 and CDR2 sequences are MGHRA and YSYEKL. V lost 2 bases, J lost 4 bases, and 13 bases stayed unmatched. The CDR3 runs to 17 residues. The CDR3 sequence: CASSQLAGLISGYEQYF. The CDR3 DNA reads TGCGCCAGCAGCCAATTAGCGGGGCTTATATCTGGGTACGAGCAGTACTTC.

At least ten counts were recorded for this clonotype. The chain joins TRBV5-1 to TRBJ2-1; D possibly corresponds to TRBD1 (6 bases). This CDR3 comprises 15 residues. Trimming pared 2 bases from V and 1 base from J, leaving 10 bases between. Germline CDR1 reads SGHRS; CDR2 reads YFSETQ. The CDR3 DNA follows: TGCGCCAGCAGCTTCCAACAGGGTTCCTACAATGAGCAGTTCTTC. Its translation: CASSFQQGSYNEQFF. Full variable domain (rest looked up from reference TRBV5-1 and TRBJ2-1): KAGVTQTPRYLIKTRGQQVTLSCSPISGHRSVSWYQQTPGQGLQFLFEYFSETQRNKGNFPGRFSGRQFSNSRSEMNVSTLELGDSALYLCASSFQQGSYNEQFFGPGTRLTVL.